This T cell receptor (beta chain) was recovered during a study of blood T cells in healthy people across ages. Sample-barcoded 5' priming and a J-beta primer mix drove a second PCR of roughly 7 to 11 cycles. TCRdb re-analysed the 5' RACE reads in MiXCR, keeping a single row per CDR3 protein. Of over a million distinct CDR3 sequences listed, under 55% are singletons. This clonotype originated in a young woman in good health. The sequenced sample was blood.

CDR3 in DNA: TGCGCCAGCAGCTACTCAGGGGACAATAACTATGGCTACACCTTC. Residues: CASSYSGDNNYGYTF. V usage is TRBV5-1 and J usage is TRBJ1-2, with TRBD1 as a possible D gene (6 bases). The CDR3 consists of 15 residues. Germline-derived CDR1 and CDR2 are SGHRS and YFSETQ. V lost 3 bases and J 1 base, leaving 13 bases between the germline ends.